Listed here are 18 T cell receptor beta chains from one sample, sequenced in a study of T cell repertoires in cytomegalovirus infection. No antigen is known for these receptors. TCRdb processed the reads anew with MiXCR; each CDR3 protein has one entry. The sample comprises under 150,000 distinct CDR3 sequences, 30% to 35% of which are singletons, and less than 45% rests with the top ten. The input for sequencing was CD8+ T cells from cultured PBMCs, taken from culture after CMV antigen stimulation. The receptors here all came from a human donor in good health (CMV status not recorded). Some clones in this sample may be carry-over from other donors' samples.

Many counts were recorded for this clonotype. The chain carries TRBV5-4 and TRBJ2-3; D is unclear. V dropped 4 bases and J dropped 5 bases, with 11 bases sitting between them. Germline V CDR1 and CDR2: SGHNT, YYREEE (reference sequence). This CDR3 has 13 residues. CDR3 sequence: CASSPVGGDTQYF. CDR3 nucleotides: TGTGCCAGCAGCCCGGTGGGCGGAGATACGCAGTATTTT.

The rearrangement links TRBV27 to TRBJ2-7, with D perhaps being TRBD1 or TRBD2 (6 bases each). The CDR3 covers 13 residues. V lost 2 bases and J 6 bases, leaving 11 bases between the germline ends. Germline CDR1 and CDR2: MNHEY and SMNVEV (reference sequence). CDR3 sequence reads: CASSLGGHGEQYF. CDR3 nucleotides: TGTGCCAGCAGTTTAGGGGGGCATGGCGAGCAGTACTTC.

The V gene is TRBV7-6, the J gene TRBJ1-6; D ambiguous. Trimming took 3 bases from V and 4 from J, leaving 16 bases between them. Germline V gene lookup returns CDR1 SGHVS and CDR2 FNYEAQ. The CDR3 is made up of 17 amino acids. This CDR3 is CASSLTRVGRYNSPLHF. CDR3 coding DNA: TGTGCCAGCAGCTTGACGCGGGTGGGGAGGTATAATTCACCCCTCCACTTT.

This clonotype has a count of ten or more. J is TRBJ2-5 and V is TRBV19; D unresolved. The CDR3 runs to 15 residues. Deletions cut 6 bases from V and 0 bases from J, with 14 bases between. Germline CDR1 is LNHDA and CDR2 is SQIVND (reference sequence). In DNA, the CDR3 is TGTGCCAGTAGCAACTACCGGACCGACCAAGAGACCCAGTACTTC. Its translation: CASSNYRTDQETQYF.

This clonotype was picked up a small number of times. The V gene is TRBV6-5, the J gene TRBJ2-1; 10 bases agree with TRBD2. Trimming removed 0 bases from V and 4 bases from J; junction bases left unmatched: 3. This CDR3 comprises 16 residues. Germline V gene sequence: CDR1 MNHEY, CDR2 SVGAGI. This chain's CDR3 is CASSYSGSGGYNEQFF. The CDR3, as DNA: TGTGCCAGCAGTTACTCAGGTAGCGGGGGGTACAATGAGCAGTTCTTC.

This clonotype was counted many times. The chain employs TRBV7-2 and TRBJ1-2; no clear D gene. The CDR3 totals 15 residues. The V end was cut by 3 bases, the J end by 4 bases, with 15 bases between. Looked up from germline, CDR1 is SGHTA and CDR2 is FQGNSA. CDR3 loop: CASSFPRRVGYGYTF. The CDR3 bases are TGTGCCAGCAGCTTCCCTCGGAGGGTAGGCTATGGCTACACCTTC.

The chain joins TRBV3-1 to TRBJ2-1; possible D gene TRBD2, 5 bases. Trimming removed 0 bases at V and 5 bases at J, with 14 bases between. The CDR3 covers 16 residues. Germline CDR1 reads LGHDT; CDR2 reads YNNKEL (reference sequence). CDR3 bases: TGTGCCAGCAGCCAAGAAGATCCAGCGGTCCACAATGAGCAGTTCTTC. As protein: CASSQEDPAVHNEQFF.

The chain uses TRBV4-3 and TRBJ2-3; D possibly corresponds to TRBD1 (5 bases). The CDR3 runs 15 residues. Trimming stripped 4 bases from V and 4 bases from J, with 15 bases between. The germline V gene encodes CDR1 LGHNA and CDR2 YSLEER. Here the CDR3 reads CASSPGHLGSDTQYF. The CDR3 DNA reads TGCGCCAGCAGCCCCGGACATCTCGGGTCAGATACGCAGTATTTT.

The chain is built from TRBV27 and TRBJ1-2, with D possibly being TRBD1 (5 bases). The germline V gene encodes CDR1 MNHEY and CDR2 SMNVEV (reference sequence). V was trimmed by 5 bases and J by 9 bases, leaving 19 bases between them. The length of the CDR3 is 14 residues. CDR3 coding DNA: TGTGCCAGCAGTCCAAACCTCGGGACGGAAAGCTACACCTTC. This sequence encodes CASSPNLGTESYTF.

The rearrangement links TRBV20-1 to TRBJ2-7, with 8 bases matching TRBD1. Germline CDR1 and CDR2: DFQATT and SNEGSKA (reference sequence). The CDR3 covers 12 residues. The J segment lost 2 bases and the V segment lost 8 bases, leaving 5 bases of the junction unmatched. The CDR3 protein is CSRGQDAYEQYF. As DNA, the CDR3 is TGCAGTAGGGGACAGGACGCCTACGAGCAGTACTTC.

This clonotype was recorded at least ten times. CDR3 coding DNA: TGTGCCAGCAGCCTGGGACCGAACACCGGGGAGCTGTTTTTT. Amino acids: CASSLGPNTGELFF. The J gene is TRBJ2-2, the V gene TRBV6-5, with D tentatively TRBD1 or TRBD2 (5 bases each). Germline assignment: CDR1 MNHEY and CDR2 SVGAGI. V gave up 6 bases and J gave up 0 bases, with 8 bases separating them. CDR3 length: 14 residues.

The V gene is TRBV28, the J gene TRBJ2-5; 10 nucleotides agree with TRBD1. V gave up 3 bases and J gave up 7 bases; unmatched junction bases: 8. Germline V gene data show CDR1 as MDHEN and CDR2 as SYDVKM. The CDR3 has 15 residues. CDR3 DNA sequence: TGTGCCAGCAGTTTCCGAGACAGGGGGCGCGGGACCCAGTACTTC. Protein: CASSFRDRGRGTQYF. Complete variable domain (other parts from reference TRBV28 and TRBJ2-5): DVKVTQSSRYLVKRTGEKVFLECVQDMDHENMFWYRQDPGLGLRLIYFSYDVKMKEKGDIPEGYSVSREKKERFSLILESASTNQTSMYLCASSFRDRGRGTQYFGPGTRLLVL.

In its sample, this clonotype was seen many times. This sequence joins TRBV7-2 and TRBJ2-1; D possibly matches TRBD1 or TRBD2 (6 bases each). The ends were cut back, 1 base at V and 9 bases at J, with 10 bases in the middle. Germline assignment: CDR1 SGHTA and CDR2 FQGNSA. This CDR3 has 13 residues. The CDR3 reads CASSLGGASEQFF. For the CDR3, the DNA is TGTGCCAGCAGCTTAGGGGGGGCTAGTGAGCAGTTCTTC.

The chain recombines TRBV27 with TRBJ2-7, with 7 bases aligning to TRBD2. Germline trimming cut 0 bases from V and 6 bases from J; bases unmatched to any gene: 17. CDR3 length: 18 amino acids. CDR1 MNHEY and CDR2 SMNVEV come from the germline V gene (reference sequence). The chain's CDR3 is CASSLSGSMIAVAGEQYF. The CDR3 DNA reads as TGTGCCAGCAGTTTATCTGGTTCAATGATAGCGGTAGCGGGCGAGCAGTACTTC.

CDR3 nucleotides: TGCGCCAGCAGCCAAGAGTTAGAAAGGGCAGGGCAGTACTTC. This encodes CASSQELERAGQYF. This chain uses TRBV4-1 with TRBJ2-7, with D unclear. The CDR3 covers 14 residues. In germline, CDR1 is MGHRA, CDR2 YSYEKL. V lost 0 bases to trimming and J lost 9 bases, with 15 bases between them.

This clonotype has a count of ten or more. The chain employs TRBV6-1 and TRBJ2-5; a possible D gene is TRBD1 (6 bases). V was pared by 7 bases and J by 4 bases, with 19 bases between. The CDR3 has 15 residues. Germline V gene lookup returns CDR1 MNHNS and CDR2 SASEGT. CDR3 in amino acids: CASTPQGRLGETQYF. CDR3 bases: TGTGCCAGCACCCCACAGGGACGGCTTGGAGAGACCCAGTACTTC.

The CDR3 DNA is TGTGCCAGCAGCCCGTACGAAGAAAAACTGTTTTTT. Protein product: CASSPYEEKLFF. The chain recombines TRBV7-8 with TRBJ1-4, with D uncertain. Germline values: CDR1 SGHVS, CDR2 FQNEAQ. Trimming cost V 5 bases and J 8 bases, with 9 bases left between them. CDR3 size: 12 residues.

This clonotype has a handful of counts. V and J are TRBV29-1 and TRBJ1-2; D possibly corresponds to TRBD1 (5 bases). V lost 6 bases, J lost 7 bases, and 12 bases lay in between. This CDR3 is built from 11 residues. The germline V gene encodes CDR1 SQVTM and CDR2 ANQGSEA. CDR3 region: CSVEGLTGYTF. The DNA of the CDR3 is TGCAGCGTGGAGGGACTAACTGGCTACACCTTC.